Below, one T cell receptor beta chain is given with its context. This entry is derived from a study of regulatory T cells in long-lasting Graves disease. Arm-PCR of CDR3 regions with iRepertoire HTBI primers generated TCR beta libraries. Original analysis: Among the samples, 60 to 75 TRBV and 14 to 15 TRBJ segments were identified. TCRdb reprocessed the multiplex PCR reads via MiXCR and lists one record per CDR3 protein. Clone size and V and J calls follow TCRdb, not the original study. The sample has 240,000 or so distinct CDR3 sequences, roughly 21% seen once. The CDR3 spans 16 residues. After removal of 5 bases from V and 1 base from J, the junction contained 6 bases not matched to a gene. The time point here: newly diagnosed GD, antithyroid drugs for less than 3 months. With RNA extracted from PBMCs as input, the TCR library was made. The patients were enrolled through endocrinology in Xi'an, China.

The chain links TRBV12-3 or TRBV12-4 to TRBJ2-3; 10 bases are shared with TRBD1. This receptor was identified in a female donor with Graves disease. The sequencing used peripheral blood mononuclear cells (PBMCs), collected at new diagnosis, from a patient treated with antithyroid drugs. The CDR3 sequence is CASSPTTGGRTDTQYF. DNA of the CDR3: TGTGCCAGCAGTCCCACGACAGGGGGCCGCACAGATACGCAGTATTTT.